The 22 T cell receptor beta chains listed next were all sequenced from one sample in a study of beta chain features in type 1 diabetes. All of the isolated RNA was reverse transcribed, so expressed TCRB transcripts were sequenced. Clones were sequenced by immunoSEQ multiplex PCR, and TCRdb holds only the in-frame ones, with some missing. The data contain hundreds of thousands of clones, roughly 15% of them singletons. Sequenced sample: central memory CD4+ T cells from blood. The receptors shown here come from a man in his thirties or forties in good health.

This clone was seen a few times. As DNA, the CDR3 is TGCGCCAGCAGCCAAGTTTCGGAGGATGGCTACACCTTC. Amino acids: CASSQVSEDGYTF. The chain combines TRBV4-1 with TRBJ1-2; D unresolved. The germline gives CDR1 MGHRA, CDR2 YSYEKL. Between the trimmed V and J ends, which lost 1 base and 6 bases, there was a span of 9 bases. The CDR3 contains 13 residues.

This clone has more than one count but fewer than ten. The V and J genes are TRBV19 and TRBJ1-5; D not resolved. Germline values: CDR1 LNHDA, CDR2 SQIVND (reference sequence). The CDR3 extends over 14 amino acids. The V and J ends lost 3 bases and 1 base respectively, with 7 bases between them. This CDR3 reads CASSITASNQPQHF. The CDR3 nucleotides are TGTGCCAGTAGTATTACGGCGAGCAATCAGCCCCAGCATTTT.

The sample holds a few counts of this clone. Relative to the germline gene, one junction end is altered; a read error may explain this. This chain links TRBV7-7 with TRBJ1-1, with 9 bases matching TRBD1. There are 15 residues in the CDR3. Germline V CDR1 and CDR2: SSHAT, FNYEAQ (reference sequence). CDR3 sequence: CASSPGTGLNTEAFF. DNA of the CDR3: TGTGCTAGCAGCCCTGGGACAGGGCTGAACACTGAAGCTTTCTTT.

The chain uses TRBV5-1 and TRBJ1-1; D perhaps matches TRBD1 (6 bases). Germline V gives CDR1 SGHRS, CDR2 YFSETQ. CDR3 size: 12 residues. Trimming took off 4 bases at V and 11 bases at J, with 15 bases between the two ends. The CDR3 reads CASSPGGEWAFF. Written as DNA, the CDR3 is TGCGCCAGCAGCCCCGGGGGCGAGTGGGCTTTCTTT.

This chain joins TRBV27 and TRBJ1-1; tentative D call: TRBD1 (5 bases). CDR1 and CDR2 from the germline V gene are MNHEY and SMNVEV (reference sequence). The V end lost 8 bases, the J end lost 6 bases, and 13 bases lay between the germline ends. The CDR3 sequence is 12 residues long. CDR3 DNA: TGTGCCAGCCGGGGCACCACCGCTGAAGCTTTCTTT. Protein sequence: CASRGTTAEAFF.

This clone has more than one count but fewer than ten. The gene calls are TRBV4-1 and TRBJ1-5; 7 bases are a match to TRBD1. V dropped 0 bases and J dropped 2; count of bases not matched to a gene: 4. Germline V gene data show CDR1 as MGHRA and CDR2 as YSYEKL. CDR3 length equals 16 residues. The DNA of the CDR3 is TGCGCCAGCAGCCAAGATCAGGGGGGCGGCAATCAGCCCCAGCATTTT. Its translation is CASSQDQGGGNQPQHF.

V usage is TRBV6-5 and J usage is TRBJ1-1, with D tentatively TRBD1 (5 bases). This CDR3 region has 14 residues. V lost 6 bases and J lost 10, with 21 bases in between. Germline loops: CDR1 MNHEY, CDR2 SVGAGI. The CDR3 DNA reads as TGTGCCAGCAGCTCTACCGTTCCCCGGGGGTCAGCTTTCTTT. Translated: CASSSTVPRGSAFF.

This clone was seen ten or more times. This rearrangement joins TRBV5-1 to TRBJ2-1; the match to TRBD2 covers 15 bases. With 2 bases clipped from V and 4 bases from J, the junction kept 7 bases outside the gene matches. The CDR3 contains 18 residues. Germline V gene lookup returns CDR1 SGHRS and CDR2 YFSETQ. CDR3 sequence: CASSLGTSGGTIYNEQFF. In DNA form, the CDR3 reads TGCGCCAGCAGCTTAGGGACTAGCGGGGGGACCATATACAATGAGCAGTTCTTC.

This clone was seen only a few times. The rearrangement joins TRBV7-6 to TRBJ2-2; D is unclear. CDR3 length: 14 residues. Germline lookup yields CDR1 SGHVS and CDR2 FNYEAQ. V lost 4 bases to trimming and J lost 3 bases, with 9 bases between them. The CDR3 spells CASSSDTYTGELFF. The CDR3, as DNA: TGTGCCAGCAGCTCCGACACATACACCGGGGAGCTGTTTTTT.

This clone showed up just a few times. This rearrangement joins TRBV7-2 to TRBJ2-5, with D uncertain. V lost 3 bases and J 4 bases, leaving 6 bases between the germline ends. Germline-derived CDR1 and CDR2 are SGHTA and FQGNSA. The CDR3 runs 12 residues. The CDR3 here is CASSFLGETQYF. The CDR3, as DNA: TGTGCCAGCAGCTTCCTGGGAGAGACCCAGTACTTC.

This clone was recorded many times. The chain employs TRBV23-1 and TRBJ2-1; D is perhaps TRBD2 (6 bases). TRBV23-1 is recorded as an ORF, its role being uncertain. The CDR3 is made up of 14 amino acids. Trimming removed 4 bases at V and 4 bases at J, with 11 bases between. CDR3 coding DNA: TGCGCCAGCAGTCGTCGGGGGATTTACAATGAGCAGTTCTTC. Its translation is CASSRRGIYNEQFF.

Remarks on this clone: This CDR3 is also generated by other DNA sequences in the sample. The genes are TRBV29-1 and TRBJ2-7; 7 positions match TRBD2. Per the germline V gene, CDR1 is SQVTM and CDR2 is ANQGSEA. V shed 1 base and J 4 bases; nucleotides not matched to a gene: 1. The CDR3 runs to 12 residues. In DNA, the CDR3 is TGCAGCGTTGAAGGGGGGGGTTACGAGCAGTACTTC. As protein: CSVEGGGYEQYF.

The V call is TRBV6-6, the J call TRBJ2-1, with D unresolved. This CDR3 is built from 11 residues. In germline, CDR1 is MNHNY, CDR2 SVGAGI (reference sequence). V gave up 6 bases and J gave up 12 bases, with 12 bases separating them. The CDR3 loop reads CASSSGIGQFF. The CDR3, as DNA: TGTGCCAGCAGCTCAGGAATCGGGCAGTTCTTC.

The rearrangement joins TRBV11-2 to TRBJ1-5, with 7 positions matching TRBD1. J lost 4 bases, V lost 1 base, and 1 base had no gene match. CDR1 is SGHAT and CDR2 is FQNNGV in the germline V gene. The CDR3 spans 14 residues. The CDR3 protein is CASSLGTGNQPQHF. CDR3 DNA: TGTGCCAGCAGCTTAGGGACAGGTAATCAGCCCCAGCATTTT.

The V gene is TRBV19, the J gene TRBJ2-2; D not certain. The V and J ends lost 1 base and 7 bases respectively, with 7 bases between them. Germline V gives CDR1 LNHDA, CDR2 SQIVND (reference sequence). This CDR3 has 13 amino acids. CDR3: CASSIVRGGELFF. As DNA, the CDR3 is TGTGCCAGTAGTATAGTACGCGGCGGGGAGCTGTTTTTT.

This clone has only a few counts. The chain links TRBV18 to TRBJ2-7; D might be TRBD1 (6 bases). Trimming took off 3 bases at V and 2 bases at J, with 14 bases between the two ends. CDR3 length: 15 residues. CDR1 and CDR2 (germline): KGHSH, LQKENI. CDR3 nucleotides: TGTGCCAGCTCACCGGGAGACAGGCCCACCTACGAGCAGTACGTC. It yields the protein CASSPGDRPTYEQYV.

This clone has a handful of counts. The rearrangement uses TRBV4-1 and TRBJ2-2; tentatively, D is TRBD2 (6 bases). The CDR3 sequence is 15 residues long. Deletions cut 5 bases from V and 7 bases from J, with 17 bases between. Germline CDR1 reads MGHRA; CDR2 reads YSYEKL. CDR3 bases: TGCGCCAGCAGCTTCGGGAGAGGAGGAAGCGGGGAGCTGTTTTTT. As protein: CASSFGRGGSGELFF.

The rearrangement links TRBV11-3 to TRBJ2-3; 13 bases align to TRBD2. The CDR3 runs to 16 residues. V was clipped by 3 bases and J by 4 bases; unmatched bases: 4. The germline V gene has CDR1 SGHNT and CDR2 YENEEA. The CDR3 sequence is CASSFSGTSGADTQYF. CDR3 DNA sequence: TGTGCCAGCAGCTTCAGCGGGACTAGCGGGGCAGATACGCAGTATTTT.

The genes are TRBV7-2 and TRBJ1-1; D call uncertain. Germline CDR1 reads SGHTA; CDR2 reads FQGNSA. This CDR3 is built from 15 residues. V lost 1 base to trimming and J lost 0 bases, with 9 bases between them. This CDR3 reads CASSLVRAVNTEAFF. The CDR3, as DNA: TGTGCCAGCAGCTTAGTACGGGCAGTGAACACTGAAGCTTTCTTT.

The sample holds a few counts of this clone. The chain links TRBV19 to TRBJ2-2; 9 nucleotides agree with TRBD1. This CDR3 has 14 amino acids. Per germline, CDR1 LNHDA and CDR2 SQIVND (reference sequence). J gave up 7 bases and V 9 bases, and 9 bases lay outside the gene matches. The CDR3: CASTRDRVGGELFF. The CDR3, as DNA: TGTGCCAGCACTCGGGACAGGGTCGGCGGGGAGCTGTTTTTT.

The table lists this clone with a few counts. V usage is TRBV19 and J usage is TRBJ2-1, with 10 nucleotides matching TRBD1. There are 15 residues in the CDR3. V was pared by 10 bases and J by 8 bases, with 14 bases of the junction left unmatched. Germline V gene data show CDR1 as LNHDA and CDR2 as SQIVND (reference sequence). CDR3 nucleotides: TGTGCCACTTCGGGACAGGGGTTTGAGAGCGATGAGCAGTTCTTC. Translation gives CATSGQGFESDEQFF.

Here the CDR3 DNA reads TGTGCCAGCAGTTCAACAGGGGAGAGGAGCTACACCTTC. It yields the protein CASSSTGERSYTF. This rearrangement joins TRBV6-6 to TRBJ1-2, with 7 bases lining up with TRBD1. CDR3 size: 13 residues. From germline, CDR1 is MNHNY and CDR2 SVGAGI (reference sequence). The V and J ends lost 4 bases and 9 bases, in that order; junction bases with no gene match: 8.